Following are 21 T cell receptor beta chains from one sample sequenced in a study of blood T cells in healthy people across ages. Combining a sample-barcoded 5' primer with a J-beta primer mix, a second PCR ran for roughly 7 to 12 cycles. Via MiXCR, TCRdb re-called the 5' RACE reads, giving one row per CDR3 protein. Of 850,000 to 1,000,000 distinct CDR3 sequences listed, 45% to 50% were seen once; the top ten hold around an eighth. The material sequenced was blood. These TCRs come from a man between 25 and 39 years old in good health.

This clonotype has only a few counts. The chain combines TRBV29-1 with TRBJ2-5, with TRBD1 matching over 9 bases. Near its end, the DNA agrees better with TRBJ2-7, so the J call may be wrong. CDR1 is SQVTM, CDR2 ANQGSEA, per germline. This CDR3 region has 13 residues. The CDR3 DNA reads TGCAGCGTTGCCAAGACAGGGGGAGTCGAGCAGTACTTC. Amino acids: CSVAKTGGVEQYF.

The CDR3 protein is CASSQGGLAGARYEQYF. CDR3 sequence (DNA): TGTGCCAGCAGCCAAGGGGGACTAGCGGGGGCGCGCTACGAGCAGTACTTC. This rearrangement joins TRBV14 to TRBJ2-5; 14 bases map to TRBD2. The J call may be mistaken, given a closer DNA end match to TRBJ2-7. Germline CDR1 and CDR2: SGHDN and FVKESK. This CDR3 spans 17 amino acids.

This clonotype was observed once. V and J are TRBV2 and TRBJ2-3; 8 bases are shared with TRBD2. Germline values: CDR1 SNHLY, CDR2 FYNNEI. V was clipped by 2 bases and J by 2 bases; unmatched bases: 12. The CDR3 has 18 amino acids. CDR3 in amino acids: CASSETAGGPVNTDTQYF. The CDR3 nucleotides are TGTGCCAGCAGTGAAACCGCGGGGGGCCCAGTGAACACAGATACGCAGTATTTT.

As for this clonotype: The CDR3 carries no conserved terminal phenylalanine or tryptophan, so it likely arises from a read error. This chain links TRBV20-1 with TRBJ2-3; 10 nucleotides line up with TRBD2. Losses at the gene ends were 5 bases for V and 1 base for J; bases not matched to a gene: 6. The CDR3 is 15 residues long. Looked up from germline, CDR1 is DFQATT and CDR2 is SNEGSKA (reference sequence). This chain's CDR3 is CSALLAGLRTDTQYS. Here the CDR3 DNA reads TGCAGTGCTTTACTAGCGGGGCTTCGCACAGATACGCAGTATTCT.

The DNA of the CDR3 is TGTGCCAGCAACGGGAACCAAGAGACCCAGTACTTC. Protein: CASNGNQETQYF. V and J are TRBV25-1 and TRBJ2-5; D is possibly TRBD2 (5 bases). Trimming stripped 7 bases from V and 0 bases from J, with 6 bases between. The CDR3 runs 12 residues. In germline, CDR1 is MGHDK, CDR2 SYGVNS.

This chain joins TRBV19 and TRBJ2-5; D may match TRBD1 or TRBD2 (5 bases each). V lost 3 bases and J lost 5, with 10 bases in between. Germline CDR1 reads LNHDA; CDR2 reads SQIVND (reference sequence). The CDR3 is 13 amino acids. The CDR3 sequence: CASSISGLETQYF. CDR3 nucleotides: TGTGCCAGTAGTATCTCGGGGCTCGAGACCCAGTACTTC.

Notes on this clonotype: The junction departs from the called germline gene at one end, perhaps through a read error. The chain is built from TRBV24-1 and TRBJ2-7; unclear D gene. This CDR3 contains 14 residues. Germline CDR1 KGHDR, CDR2 SFDVKD. The CDR3 nucleotides read TGTGCCACCGGTGATTCGGACGTAACCTACGAGCAGTACTTC. This sequence encodes CATGDSDVTYEQYF.

In this sample, this clonotype turned up once. The rearrangement joins TRBV5-1 to TRBJ2-7, with D possibly matching TRBD2 (5 bases). TRBJ2-4 matches the DNA end more closely, so the J call is doubtful. CDR1 is SGHRS, CDR2 YFSETQ, per germline. This CDR3 is 15 amino acids long. The CDR3 sequence: CASSKSGDKQNIQYF. DNA for the CDR3: TGCGCCAGCTCCAAAAGCGGAGACAAGCAAAACATTCAGTACTTC.

The chain couples TRBV20-1 to TRBJ2-1; D may be TRBD2 (6 bases). The V and J ends lost 3 bases and 3 bases respectively, with 15 bases between them. Germline loops: CDR1 DFQATT, CDR2 SNEGSKA (reference sequence). The CDR3 spans 15 residues. The CDR3 coding sequence is TGCAGTGCTAGGACGGCGGGATTAATCTACAATGAGCAGTTCTTC. Encoded protein: CSARTAGLIYNEQFF.

This chain connects TRBV7-2 to TRBJ2-3; the match to TRBD2 covers 9 bases. The germline CDR1 and CDR2 sequences are SGHTA and FQGNSA. J gave up 5 bases and V 5 bases, and 11 bases lay outside the gene matches. CDR3 length: 16 amino acids. The CDR3 DNA sequence: TGTGCCAGCAGCCCCACGGGCGGGGGGGCCAGAGATACGCAGTATTTT. This encodes CASSPTGGGARDTQYF.

This chain connects TRBV7-9 to TRBJ1-4, with a tentative D call TRBD1 (6 bases). Germline V gene lookup returns CDR1 SEHNR and CDR2 FQNEAQ (reference sequence). The V end was cut by 5 bases, the J end by 8 bases, with 18 bases between. This CDR3 region has 15 residues. CDR3 sequence (DNA): TGTGCCAGCAGCCCACAACAGGGACGGGGGGAAAAACTGTTTTTT. Translated: CASSPQQGRGEKLFF.

V usage is TRBV20-1 and J usage is TRBJ2-5; 8 bases are shared with TRBD2. CDR3 length: 16 residues. The V gene's germline CDR1 is DFQATT and CDR2 SNEGSKA (reference sequence). The trim removed 3 bases at V and 3 bases at J, leaving 12 bases unmatched. The CDR3 region is CSARGLGGGSKETQYF. Here the CDR3 DNA reads TGCAGTGCTAGGGGCTTGGGCGGGGGGTCAAAAGAGACCCAGTACTTC.

This clonotype was counted once. This may be a read error: a much more frequent sequence differs by one nucleotide. V and J are TRBV12-3 or TRBV12-4 and TRBJ2-1; 8 bases match TRBD1. The end of the DNA is better explained by TRBJ2-7, so the J call may be wrong. CDR3 length: 16 residues. The CDR3 here is CASTENRGSSYNEQYF. CDR3 coding DNA: TGTGCCAGCACCGAGAACAGGGGGAGCTCCTACAATGAGCAGTACTTC.

The chain links TRBV12-3 or TRBV12-4 to TRBJ2-7; 12 positions match TRBD2. TRBJ2-5 explains the end of the DNA better; the J call may be wrong. The CDR3 consists of 15 residues. CDR3 bases: TGTGCCAGCAACCTACTAGCGGGGGGATCTGGGACCCAGTACTTC. Its protein is CASNLLAGGSGTQYF.

V gene TRBV27 combines with J gene TRBJ2-1, with 11 bases fitting TRBD1. CDR1 is MNHEY, CDR2 SMNVEV, per germline (reference sequence). V was pared by 3 bases and J by 6 bases, with 4 bases of the junction left unmatched. This CDR3 spans 15 amino acids. Here the CDR3 DNA reads TGTGCCAGCAGTTTCATCGGGACAGGGGGCAATGAGCAGTTCTTC. Protein sequence: CASSFIGTGGNEQFF.

This rearrangement joins TRBV7-2 to TRBJ2-1; TRBD1 agrees at 9 bases. Germline V gene sequence: CDR1 SGHTA, CDR2 FQGNSA. CDR3 size: 13 residues. Losses at the gene ends were 5 bases for V and 7 bases for J; bases not matched to a gene: 3. CDR3 region: CASSVGTGNEQFF. The CDR3 DNA sequence: TGTGCCAGCAGCGTAGGGACAGGGAATGAGCAGTTCTTC.

The chain employs TRBV28 and TRBJ2-1; the match to TRBD2 covers 7 bases. The assigned J gene may be wrong: the sequence end matches TRBJ2-7 better. This CDR3 has 14 amino acids. Germline CDR1 reads MDHEN; CDR2 reads SYDVKM. The CDR3 here is CASSTGGTYNEQYF. The DNA for the CDR3 is TGTGCCAGCAGTACCGGGGGGACCTACAATGAGCAGTACTTC.

In its sample, this clonotype was seen a few times. J is TRBJ1-4 and V is TRBV7-9; D not certain. V was clipped by 5 bases and J by 1 base, with 14 bases between them. The CDR3 is made up of 16 amino acids. Looked up from germline, CDR1 is SEHNR and CDR2 is FQNEAQ (reference sequence). This CDR3 is CASSPRTTGTNEKLFF. CDR3 nucleotide sequence: TGTGCCAGCAGCCCGCGTACGACGGGAACTAATGAAAAACTGTTTTTT. Variable domain in full (rest from reference TRBV7-9 and TRBJ1-4): DTGVSQNPRHKITKRGQNVTFRCDPISEHNRLYWYRQTLGQGPEFLTYFQNEAQLEKSRLLSDRFSAERPKGSFSTLEIQRTEQGDSAMYLCASSPRTTGTNEKLFFGSGTQLSVL.

The rearrangement links TRBV7-2 to TRBJ2-1; 12 bases align to TRBD2. CDR3 length equals 15 residues. Losses at the gene ends were 4 bases for V and 9 bases for J; bases not matched to a gene: 7. Germline CDR1 is SGHTA and CDR2 is FQGNSA. Here the CDR3 DNA reads TGTGCCAGCAGCTCGACTAGCGGGGGAATCAGTGAGCAGTTCTTC. Translation gives CASSSTSGGISEQFF.

This clonotype was found many times. The chain has TRBV20-1 and TRBJ2-7; TRBD2 agrees at 8 bases. V shed 2 bases and J 5 bases; nucleotides not matched to a gene: 8. In germline, CDR1 is DFQATT, CDR2 SNEGSKA (reference sequence). This CDR3 has 14 amino acids. CDR3 nucleotide sequence: TGCAGTGCTAGACGCGCCGGACTAGCTGACGAGCAGTACTTC. It yields the protein CSARRAGLADEQYF.

About this clonotype itself: A much larger clone lies a single base off, so this may be a read error. The rearrangement joins TRBV4-3 to TRBJ2-6; D ambiguous. Germline CDR1 and CDR2: LGHNA and YSLEER. V was pared by 0 bases and J by 0 bases, with 6 bases between. This CDR3 is built from 16 residues. CDR3 protein: CASSQDANSGANVLTF. The CDR3 DNA reads as TGCGCCAGCAGCCAAGATGCTAACTCTGGGGCCAACGTCCTGACTTTC.